The following is a T cell receptor (beta chain) sequence with its context. Assay used: immunoSEQ multiplex PCR; TCRdb lists only in-frame clones, some missing. The sample consists of some 660,000 clones, roughly 86% of them appearing once. The entry originates in a study of shared T cell receptors in the human thymus. The ends were cut back, 6 bases at V and 3 bases at J, with 18 bases in the middle. The CDR3 runs to 15 residues. Germline V lookup: CDR1 MDHEN, CDR2 SYDVKM. These sequences were also reported in another study, on human thymus T cells. Per that study: The source of the thymus tissue was resections taken during corrective heart surgery. It looked as if thymic and blood repertoires used V and J genes in a biased way.

The chain recombines TRBV28 with TRBJ2-7; D may be TRBD1 (5 bases). The source material was thymocytes. This TCR was sampled from a boy younger than two with a congenital heart defect. This chain's CDR3 is CASSPLSAGHYEQYF. CDR3 nucleotides: TGTGCCAGCAGCCCCCTCTCGGCAGGACACTACGAGCAGTACTTC.